These 3 T cell receptor beta chains were sequenced from one sample in a study of early T cells in non-severe SARS-CoV-2 infection. Using its own MiXCR run on the 5' RACE reads, TCRdb lists one record per CDR3 protein. The data hold approximately 70,000 distinct CDR3 sequences, with approximately 15% observed a single time. Specimen: whole blood. These TCRs come from an adult who was a healthcare worker with PCR-confirmed SARS-CoV-2 infection or an uninfected control (not recorded which).

J is TRBJ2-1 and V is TRBV7-2; 10 bases line up with TRBD2. V shed 0 bases and J 5 bases; nucleotides not matched to a gene: 13. Per germline, CDR1 SGHTA and CDR2 FQGNSA. This CDR3 region has 19 residues. CDR3 DNA sequence: TGTGCCAGCAGCTTAGCTGGAGGTGCTAGCGGGGGAACGGACAATGAGCAGTTCTTC. Translated: CASSLAGGASGGTDNEQFF.

Many counts were recorded for this clonotype. The chain carries TRBV29-1 and TRBJ1-1, with 9 bases lining up with TRBD1. The CDR3 runs 13 residues. V dropped 7 bases and J dropped 6; count of bases not matched to a gene: 9. Germline CDR1 reads SQVTM; CDR2 reads ANQGSEA. CDR3 sequence (DNA): TGCAGCGCCGAGGGACAGGGTAACCCTGAAGCTTTCTTT. Its protein is CSAEGQGNPEAFF.

V gene TRBV28 combines with J gene TRBJ2-1, with D tentatively TRBD2 (6 bases). V gave up 5 bases and J gave up 6 bases, with 11 bases separating them. This CDR3 spans 13 amino acids. Germline CDR1 reads MDHEN; CDR2 reads SYDVKM. CDR3 sequence (DNA): TGTGCCAGCAGTCCACCGGGACTCAATGAGCAGTTCTTC. This gives the protein CASSPPGLNEQFF.